This paragraph reports one TCR beta chain. The antigen is undetermined. Assay used: immunoSEQ multiplex PCR; TCRdb lists only in-frame clones, some missing. The top ten clones hold about two fifths of a sample with more than 40,000 clones, about 92% of them seen once. V lost 4 bases and J lost 5, with 11 bases in between. Germline-derived CDR1 and CDR2 are SEHNR and FQNEAQ (reference sequence). The CDR3 spans 14 residues. This record belongs to a study of T cell responses to AZD1222 COVID-19 vaccine. Study conclusions and caveats: Close to half of spike-specific TCRs reportedly recognize unmutated variant regions. Most donors were white British and more were female, and clonal diversity was possibly underestimated.

The receptor was derived from an adult who received the AZD1222 COVID-19 vaccine. This chain links TRBV7-9 with TRBJ1-4, with a possible D match to TRBD1 (6 bases). This specimen was peripheral blood, taken 28 days after the second AZD1222 dose. For the CDR3, the DNA is TGTGCCAGCAGCTCAGGGACAAGGAATGAAAAACTGTTTTTT. Its translation is CASSSGTRNEKLFF.